This is a list of T cell receptor beta chains from one sample in a study of regulatory T cells in long-lasting Graves disease. TCRdb passed the multiplex PCR reads through MiXCR, listing each CDR3 protein once. The table shows around 400,000 distinct CDR3 sequences, with 20% to 25% occurring only once. The material was peripheral blood mononuclear cells (PBMCs), obtained when the disease was refractory, from a patient treated with antithyroid drugs. The receptor set was obtained from a female donor with Graves disease. CDR3s include the opening cysteine and the closing phenylalanine or tryptophan. D genes are given only for firm matches. Clone size is not always given. Where it is, it says once, few, many or a class for expanded clones.

d_gene	v_gene	abundance	j_gene	CDR3nt	CDR3aa
TRBD1	TRBV5-1	NA	TRBJ2-5	TGCGCCAGCAGCTTCGAAGGGACAGGGTCTAGGGAGACCCAGTACTTC	CASSFEGTGSRETQYF
NA	TRBV19	many	TRBJ2-5	TGTGCCAGTAGTACCACTGGAGGAGGGAAGGAGACCCAGTACTTC	CASSTTGGGKETQYF
NA	TRBV5-1	NA	TRBJ1-4	TGCGCCAGCAGCTTGGAGGGGTACAATGAAAAACTGTTTTTT	CASSLEGYNEKLFF
NA	TRBV6-6	NA	TRBJ2-2	TGTGCCAGCAGTTACTCGATAGCAGCGGGCGGGGAGCTGTTTTTT	CASSYSIAAGGELFF
NA	TRBV28	many	TRBJ1-1	TGTGCCAGCAGTTGGGCAGGATCTATGAACACTGAAGCTTTCTTT	CASSWAGSMNTEAFF
TRBD1	TRBV7-9	few	TRBJ1-2	TGTGCCAGCGCACGGGACAGAGTCTATGGCTACACCTTC	CASARDRVYGYTF
NA	TRBV29-1	NA	TRBJ2-3	TGCAGCGTATCCCCCACAGATACGCAGTATTTT	CSVSPTDTQYF
NA	TRBV12-3/TRBV12-4	NA	TRBJ1-2	TGTGCCAGCAGTTTAATGCAGAGAAACTATGGCTACACCTTC	CASSLMQRNYGYTF
TRBD2	TRBV10-3	many	TRBJ2-7	TGTGCCATCAGCTCCGGACTAGCGGAATCTTCGGAGCAGTACTTC	CAISSGLAESSEQYF
TRBD1	TRBV6-2/TRBV6-3	many	TRBJ2-7	TGTGCCAGCAGTTATTTCGGGACAGGGCCCCACGAGCAGTACTTC	CASSYFGTGPHEQYF
NA	TRBV2	many	TRBJ1-5	TGTGCCAGCAGCGTTAGCAATCAGCCCCAGCATTTT	CASSVSNQPQHF
TRBD1	TRBV7-9	many	TRBJ1-2	TGTGCCAGCAGCTTCGTCGGACAGGGGAACTATGGCTACACCTTC	CASSFVGQGNYGYTF
TRBD1	TRBV4-1	once	TRBJ1-4	TGCGCCGGCCTGTCAGGGGGGACGGAAAAACTGTTTTTT	CAGLSGGTEKLFF
NA	TRBV28	many	TRBJ2-1	TGTGCCAGCAGCAAAGGCGGGAACCCCTACAATGAGCAGTTCTTC	CASSKGGNPYNEQFF
NA	TRBV6-1	NA	TRBJ2-4	TGTGCCAGCAGTGGAACAGGGGGGGTCAAAAACATTCAGTACTTC	CASSGTGGVKNIQYF
NA	TRBV7-3	NA	TRBJ2-1	TGTGCCAGCAGCTTAACGTTGGGCAGCGGCGATGAGCAGTTCTTC	CASSLTLGSGDEQFF
NA	TRBV18	many	TRBJ1-6	TGTGCCAGCTCACCAACGAATAATTCACCCCTCCACTTT	CASSPTNNSPLHF
NA	TRBV7-2	many	TRBJ2-7	TGTGCCAGCAGCTTAATTCGGGTTTACGCCTACGAGCAGTACTTC	CASSLIRVYAYEQYF
TRBD1	TRBV2	many	TRBJ1-1	TGTGCCAGCATCCACAGACAGGGCCCAGACATGAACACTGAAGCTTTCTTT	CASIHRQGPDMNTEAFF
NA	TRBV28	many	TRBJ2-6	TGTGCCAGCACCCCCCAATACAGCTCTGGGGCCAACGTCCTGACTTTC	CASTPQYSSGANVLTF
TRBD2	TRBV2	NA	TRBJ2-4	TGTGCCAGCAGTGCTGCTAGCGGGAAAGGGGCCAAAAACATTCAGTACTTC	CASSAASGKGAKNIQYF
NA	TRBV6-1	many	TRBJ2-5	TGTGCCAGCAGTGAACCACCGGGGTTTCGGCGCAACCAAGAGACCCAGTACTTC	CASSEPPGFRRNQETQYF
NA	TRBV9	few	TRBJ2-6	TGTGCCAGCAGCGTAGAGTGGCCGACCTCTGGGGCCAACGTCCTGACTTTC	CASSVEWPTSGANVLTF
TRBD1	TRBV29-1	NA	TRBJ1-1	TGCAGCGTTGAAGACTTCGGGACAGGGGGCTTTTCTGCTGAAGCTTTCTTT	CSVEDFGTGGFSAEAFF
TRBD1	TRBV20-1	many	TRBJ1-6	TGCAGTGCTGTCGCCGGGACAGGGAATAATTCACCCCTCCACTTT	CSAVAGTGNNSPLHF
TRBD1	TRBV28	many	TRBJ2-2	TGTGCCAGCACCCGACAGGGCTTTTCAAAGGCCGGGGAGCTGTTTTTT	CASTRQGFSKAGELFF
NA	TRBV6-2/TRBV6-3	few	TRBJ1-2	TGTGCCAGCAGTTACCTATGGGGCTATGGCTACACCTTC	CASSYLWGYGYTF
TRBD1	TRBV3-1	NA	TRBJ1-2	TGTGCCAACAGCCCTCGTACAGGGGGGATCTATGGCTACACCTTC	CANSPRTGGIYGYTF
TRBD1	TRBV29-1	few	TRBJ1-1	TGCAGCGTGCGGGGAGGGACAGAGTTCGCTTTCTTT	CSVRGGTEFAFF
TRBD2	TRBV24-1	many	TRBJ2-2	TGTGCCACCAGTGACCCGAGGGGGACTAGCGGAAACACCGGGGAGCTGTTTTTT	CATSDPRGTSGNTGELFF
NA	TRBV19	NA	TRBJ2-6	TGTGCCAGTCACTGGGGCTCTGGGGCCAACGTCCTGACTTTC	CASHWGSGANVLTF
TRBD2	TRBV7-3	NA	TRBJ2-7	TGTGCCAGCAGTCAAACCGGGACTATCGTAACGGAGCAGTACTTC	CASSQTGTIVTEQYF
TRBD1	TRBV4-1	once	TRBJ2-7	TGCGCCAGCAGCCAAGAGGTGGGACAGGGCCAGTCCTACGAGCAGTACTTC	CASSQEVGQGQSYEQYF
NA	TRBV19	NA	TRBJ1-5	TGTGCCAGTAGTATTTCCGGCCGAGAGCCCCAGCATTTT	CASSISGREPQHF
NA	TRBV11-2	many	TRBJ2-5	TGTGCCAGCAGCTTAGAGGCGGGAATGTCGGAGACCCAGTACTTC	CASSLEAGMSETQYF
TRBD1	TRBV2	many	TRBJ2-7	TGTGCCAGCCAGATAGGGACAGACCCCTCCTACGAGCAGTACTTC	CASQIGTDPSYEQYF
NA	TRBV10-1	NA	TRBJ2-2	TGCGCCAGCAGTGAGTGGGCAGGTCCTCGGAACACCGGGGAGCTGTTTTTT	CASSEWAGPRNTGELFF
NA	TRBV7-2	few	TRBJ2-7	TGTGCCAGCAGCCGAACTGCCGACGGAACCTACGAGCAGTACTTC	CASSRTADGTYEQYF
TRBD1	TRBV18	few	TRBJ2-1	TGTGCCAGCTCACTCCGGACAGGGGGCTTGGTTGAGCAGTTCTTC	CASSLRTGGLVEQFF
NA	TRBV9	NA	TRBJ2-7	TGTGCCAGCAGCGTAGCGGGCAGGGGGGACGAGCAGTACTTC	CASSVAGRGDEQYF
TRBD2	TRBV20-1	few	TRBJ2-1	TGCAGTGCTAGAGCGACTAGCGGGATCTTC	CSARATSGIF
NA	TRBV6-1	NA	TRBJ2-7	TGTGCCAGCAGGCGTGGACAGTCGGAGTGGAACGAGCAGTACTTC	CASRRGQSEWNEQYF
NA	TRBV24-1	NA	TRBJ1-1	TGTGCCACCAGTAATAGACAGTATGGCGAGGCTTTCTTT	CATSNRQYGEAFF
NA	TRBV5-6	few	TRBJ1-5	TGTGCCAGCCGACGGGGAAATCAGCCCCAGCATTTT	CASRRGNQPQHF
NA	TRBV5-5	many	TRBJ2-5	TGTGCCAGCAGCTTGGGGACCCTGATGGAGACCCAGTACTTC	CASSLGTLMETQYF
NA	TRBV12-3/TRBV12-4	once	TRBJ2-7	TGTGCCAGCAGTGAAACCCCGGATCTCGGGTACGCGCACGAGCAGTACTTC	CASSETPDLGYAHEQYF
NA	TRBV7-2	NA	TRBJ2-4	TGTGCCAGCAGCACGGGTGGGGGAGTCTCCGCCAAAAACATTCAGTACTTC	CASSTGGGVSAKNIQYF
NA	TRBV28	many	TRBJ1-2	TGTGCTACCCAAGAGGTTAACTATGGCTACACCTTC	CATQEVNYGYTF
TRBD1	TRBV2	few	TRBJ2-7	TGTGCCAGCAGTGGATTAACAGGGGCGACCTCCTACGAGCAGTACTTC	CASSGLTGATSYEQYF
TRBD2	TRBV28	many	TRBJ2-5	TGTGCCAGCAGCGTAGCGGGAGGGATACAAGAGACCCAGTACTTC	CASSVAGGIQETQYF
NA	TRBV4-1	NA	TRBJ1-1	TGCGCCAGCAGCCAAGTATCAGGGTTAGCCCCCGGAGCTTTCTTT	CASSQVSGLAPGAFF